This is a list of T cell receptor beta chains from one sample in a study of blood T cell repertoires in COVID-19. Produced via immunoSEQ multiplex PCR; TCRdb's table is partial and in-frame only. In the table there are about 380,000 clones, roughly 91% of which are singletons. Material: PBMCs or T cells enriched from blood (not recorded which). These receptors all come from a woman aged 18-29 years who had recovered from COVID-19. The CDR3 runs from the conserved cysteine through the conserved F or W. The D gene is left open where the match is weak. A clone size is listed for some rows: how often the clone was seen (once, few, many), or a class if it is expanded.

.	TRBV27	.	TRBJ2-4	CASSLGLKNIQYF	TGTGCCAGCAGTTTGGGACTTAAAAACATTCAGTACTTC
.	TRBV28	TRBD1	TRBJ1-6	CASSLGQGGSPLHF	TGTGCCAGCAGCCTCGGACAGGGAGGTTCACCCCTCCACTTT
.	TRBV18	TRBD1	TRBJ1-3	CASHRPTGANSGNTIYF	TGTGCCAGCCATCGGCCGACAGGGGCCAACTCTGGAAACACCATATATTTT
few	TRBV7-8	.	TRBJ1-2	CASSLDSNYGYTF	TGTGCCAGCAGCTTAGACAGTAACTATGGCTACACCTTC
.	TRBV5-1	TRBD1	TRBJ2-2	CASTPGTGVRTGELFF	TGCGCCAGCACTCCCGGGACAGGGGTTCGCACCGGGGAGCTGTTTTTT
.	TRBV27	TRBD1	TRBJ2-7	CASSAGDRVSYEQYF	TGTGCCAGCAGTGCTGGGGACAGGGTCTCCTACGAGCAGTACTTC
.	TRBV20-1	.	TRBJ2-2	CSASNPVRATGELFF	TGCAGTGCTAGTAATCCTGTGCGGGCCACCGGGGAGCTGTTTTTT
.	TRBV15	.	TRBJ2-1	CATSRDNTADEQFF	TGTGCCACCAGCAGAGATAACACGGCGGATGAGCAGTTCTTC
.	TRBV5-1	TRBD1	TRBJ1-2	CASSLGGTVDHGYTF	TGCGCCAGCAGCTTGGGAGGGACAGTGGACCATGGCTACACCTTC
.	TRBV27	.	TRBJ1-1	CASSLMGGDSNTEAFF	TGTGCCAGCAGTCTTATGGGGGGGGATAGCAACACTGAAGCTTTCTTT
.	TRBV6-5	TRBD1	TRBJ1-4	CASSYSPGTGLEKLFF	TGTGCCAGCAGTTACTCGCCCGGGACAGGGTTAGAAAAACTGTTTTTT
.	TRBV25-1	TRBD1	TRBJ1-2	CASSDLTGGYGYTF	TGTGCCAGCAGTGATCTGACAGGGGGCTATGGCTACACCTTC
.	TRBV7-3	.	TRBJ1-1	CASSLTVNTEAFF	TGTGCCAGCAGCTTAACCGTGAACACTGAAGCTTTCTTT
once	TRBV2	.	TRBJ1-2	CASSGDFYGYTF	TGTGCCAGCAGCGGGGATTTCTATGGCTACACCTTC
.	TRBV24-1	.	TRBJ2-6	CATSPYQGTGANVLTF	TGTGCCACCAGTCCCTATCAGGGGACCGGGGCCAACGTCCTGACTTTC
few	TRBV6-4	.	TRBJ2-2	CASKDQVHTGELFF	TGTGCCAGCAAGGATCAGGTCCACACCGGGGAGCTGTTTTTT
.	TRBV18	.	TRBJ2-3	CASSPYGGFTDTQYF	TGTGCCAGCTCACCTTACGGGGGATTCACAGATACGCAGTATTTT
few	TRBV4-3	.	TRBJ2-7	CASSQDWAPKMGHEQYF	TGCGCCAGCAGCCAAGATTGGGCGCCTAAAATGGGCCACGAGCAGTACTTC
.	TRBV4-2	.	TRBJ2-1	CASSPGGTYNEQFF	TGTGCCAGCAGCCCCGGGGGGACATACAATGAGCAGTTCTTC
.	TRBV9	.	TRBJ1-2	CASTPSPTENYGYTF	TGTGCCAGCACCCCGAGCCCGACGGAGAACTATGGCTACACCTTC
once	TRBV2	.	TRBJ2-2	CASSVQGSNTGELFF	TGTGCCAGCAGTGTGCAGGGGTCGAACACCGGGGAGCTGTTTTTT
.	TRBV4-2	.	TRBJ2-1	CASRPAEVPYNEQFF	TGTGCCAGCAGGCCCGCGGAGGTACCCTACAATGAGCAGTTCTTC
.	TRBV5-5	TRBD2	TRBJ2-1	CASSFRLAPVNEQFF	TGTGCCAGCAGCTTTCGACTAGCGCCTGTGAATGAGCAGTTCTTC
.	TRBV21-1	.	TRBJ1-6	CASKCHTGPLLLNSPLHF	TGTGCCAGCAAGTGCCATACAGGGCCCCTACTACTAAATTCACCCCTCCACTTT
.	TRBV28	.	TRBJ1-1	CASSSGIQRGTEAFF	TGTGCCAGCAGTTCCGGTATCCAGCGGGGCACTGAAGCTTTCTTT
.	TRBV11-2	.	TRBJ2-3	CASSPTGSNTDTQYF	TGTGCCAGCAGCCCGACGGGGAGCAACACAGATACGCAGTATTTT
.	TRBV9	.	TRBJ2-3	CASSVELRGFTDTQYF	TGTGCCAGCAGCGTAGAGCTTAGAGGATTCACAGATACGCAGTATTTT
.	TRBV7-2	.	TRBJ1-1	CASSLGGLGEAFF	TGTGCCAGCAGCTTAGGGGGGCTAGGTGAAGCTTTCTTT
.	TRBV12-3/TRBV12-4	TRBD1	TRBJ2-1	CASSLDRVNEQFF	TGTGCCAGCAGTTTGGACAGGGTCAATGAGCAGTTCTTC
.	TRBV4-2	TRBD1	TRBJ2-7	CASSRPVGQGSPEQYF	TGTGCCAGCAGCCGTCCTGTGGGACAGGGATCCCCCGAGCAGTACTTC
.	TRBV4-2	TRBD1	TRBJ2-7	CASSQDVTPGGSYEQYF	TGTGCCAGCAGCCAAGATGTGACGCCAGGGGGCTCCTACGAGCAGTACTTC
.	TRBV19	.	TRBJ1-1	CASHKTGLNTEAFF	TGTGCCAGTCATAAGACAGGCCTGAACACTGAAGCTTTCTTT
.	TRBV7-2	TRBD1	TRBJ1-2	CASSPPGGRNYGYTF	TGTGCCAGCAGCCCACCAGGGGGACGAAACTATGGCTACACCTTC
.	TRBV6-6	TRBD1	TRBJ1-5	CASSQGASQPQHF	TGTGCCAGCAGCCAGGGGGCGAGTCAGCCCCAGCATTTT
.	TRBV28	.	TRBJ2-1	CAATKADEQFF	TGTGCCGCCACCAAAGCGGATGAGCAGTTCTTC
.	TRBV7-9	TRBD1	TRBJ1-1	CASSLEQGDTEAFF	TGTGCCAGCAGCTTAGAACAGGGGGACACTGAAGCTTTCTTT
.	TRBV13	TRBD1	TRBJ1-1	CASSAPGGTEAFF	TGTGCCAGCAGCGCGCCAGGGGGCACTGAAGCTTTCTTT
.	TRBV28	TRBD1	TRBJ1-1	CASSPHRGSPNTEAFF	TGTGCCAGCAGTCCTCACAGGGGGTCGCCCAACACTGAAGCTTTCTTT
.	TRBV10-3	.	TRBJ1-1	CAISEQGTNTEAFF	TGTGCCATCAGTGAGCAGGGAACGAACACTGAAGCTTTCTTT
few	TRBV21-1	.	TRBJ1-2	CASSKGQGRDGYTF	TGTGCCAGCAGCAAAGGACAGGGACGCGATGGCTACACCTTC
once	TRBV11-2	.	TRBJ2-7	CASSIDRFSYEQYF	TGTGCCAGCAGTATCGACAGGTTCTCCTACGAGCAGTACTTC
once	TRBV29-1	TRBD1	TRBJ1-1	CSAWTGGYSDTEAFF	TGCAGCGCTTGGACAGGGGGCTACTCTGACACTGAAGCTTTCTTT
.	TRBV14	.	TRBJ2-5	CASSQVLRGTQYF	TGTGCCAGCAGCCAAGTTCTCAGGGGGACCCAGTACTTC
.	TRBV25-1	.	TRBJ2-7	CASRAQGSYEQYF	TGTGCCAGCAGAGCACAGGGTTCCTACGAGCAGTACTTC
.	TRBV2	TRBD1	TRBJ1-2	CASSGDSNGYTF	TGTGCCAGCAGTGGGGACAGCAATGGCTACACCTTC
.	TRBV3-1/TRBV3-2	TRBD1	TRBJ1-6	CASSQIGQGNSPLHF	TGTGCCAGCAGCCAAATAGGACAGGGGAATTCACCCCTCCACTTT
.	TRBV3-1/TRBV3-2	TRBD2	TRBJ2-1	CASSQVGGLASYNEQFF	TGTGCCAGCAGCCAAGTGGGGGGACTAGCGTCCTACAATGAGCAGTTCTTC
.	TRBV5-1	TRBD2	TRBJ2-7	CASSLSVTSGTYEQYF	TGCGCCAGCAGCTTGTCTGTGACTAGCGGGACCTACGAGCAGTACTTC
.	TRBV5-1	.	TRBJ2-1	CASSYRGAGNEQFF	TGCGCCAGCAGCTACCGGGGGGCCGGGAATGAGCAGTTCTTC
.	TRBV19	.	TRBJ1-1	CASSPDRRVNTEAFF	TGTGCCAGTAGTCCCGACAGGCGGGTGAACACTGAAGCTTTCTTT
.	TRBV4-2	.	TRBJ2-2	CASSQGSTGRETGELFF	TGTGCCAGCAGCCAAGGGTCGACAGGACGTGAGACCGGGGAGCTGTTTTTT
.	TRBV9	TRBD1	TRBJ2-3	CASSVDRTGGADTQYF	TGTGCCAGCAGCGTAGACCGGACAGGGGGGGCAGATACGCAGTATTTT
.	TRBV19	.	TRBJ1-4	CASSMRLYPEKLFF	TGTGCCAGTAGTATGAGACTTTACCCCGAAAAACTGTTTTTT